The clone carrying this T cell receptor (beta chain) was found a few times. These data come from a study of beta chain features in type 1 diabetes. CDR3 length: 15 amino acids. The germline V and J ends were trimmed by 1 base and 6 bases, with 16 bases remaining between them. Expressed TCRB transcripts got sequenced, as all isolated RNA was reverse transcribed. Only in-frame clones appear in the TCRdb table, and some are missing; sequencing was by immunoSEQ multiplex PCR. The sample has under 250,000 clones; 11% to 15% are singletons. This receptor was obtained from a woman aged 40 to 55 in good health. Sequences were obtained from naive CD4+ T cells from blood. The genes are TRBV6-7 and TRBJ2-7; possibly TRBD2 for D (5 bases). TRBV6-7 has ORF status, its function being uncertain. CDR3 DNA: TGTGCCAGCAGTTACTTTCCCGGGATGGACGGCGAGCAGTACTTC. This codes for CASSYFPGMDGEQYF.